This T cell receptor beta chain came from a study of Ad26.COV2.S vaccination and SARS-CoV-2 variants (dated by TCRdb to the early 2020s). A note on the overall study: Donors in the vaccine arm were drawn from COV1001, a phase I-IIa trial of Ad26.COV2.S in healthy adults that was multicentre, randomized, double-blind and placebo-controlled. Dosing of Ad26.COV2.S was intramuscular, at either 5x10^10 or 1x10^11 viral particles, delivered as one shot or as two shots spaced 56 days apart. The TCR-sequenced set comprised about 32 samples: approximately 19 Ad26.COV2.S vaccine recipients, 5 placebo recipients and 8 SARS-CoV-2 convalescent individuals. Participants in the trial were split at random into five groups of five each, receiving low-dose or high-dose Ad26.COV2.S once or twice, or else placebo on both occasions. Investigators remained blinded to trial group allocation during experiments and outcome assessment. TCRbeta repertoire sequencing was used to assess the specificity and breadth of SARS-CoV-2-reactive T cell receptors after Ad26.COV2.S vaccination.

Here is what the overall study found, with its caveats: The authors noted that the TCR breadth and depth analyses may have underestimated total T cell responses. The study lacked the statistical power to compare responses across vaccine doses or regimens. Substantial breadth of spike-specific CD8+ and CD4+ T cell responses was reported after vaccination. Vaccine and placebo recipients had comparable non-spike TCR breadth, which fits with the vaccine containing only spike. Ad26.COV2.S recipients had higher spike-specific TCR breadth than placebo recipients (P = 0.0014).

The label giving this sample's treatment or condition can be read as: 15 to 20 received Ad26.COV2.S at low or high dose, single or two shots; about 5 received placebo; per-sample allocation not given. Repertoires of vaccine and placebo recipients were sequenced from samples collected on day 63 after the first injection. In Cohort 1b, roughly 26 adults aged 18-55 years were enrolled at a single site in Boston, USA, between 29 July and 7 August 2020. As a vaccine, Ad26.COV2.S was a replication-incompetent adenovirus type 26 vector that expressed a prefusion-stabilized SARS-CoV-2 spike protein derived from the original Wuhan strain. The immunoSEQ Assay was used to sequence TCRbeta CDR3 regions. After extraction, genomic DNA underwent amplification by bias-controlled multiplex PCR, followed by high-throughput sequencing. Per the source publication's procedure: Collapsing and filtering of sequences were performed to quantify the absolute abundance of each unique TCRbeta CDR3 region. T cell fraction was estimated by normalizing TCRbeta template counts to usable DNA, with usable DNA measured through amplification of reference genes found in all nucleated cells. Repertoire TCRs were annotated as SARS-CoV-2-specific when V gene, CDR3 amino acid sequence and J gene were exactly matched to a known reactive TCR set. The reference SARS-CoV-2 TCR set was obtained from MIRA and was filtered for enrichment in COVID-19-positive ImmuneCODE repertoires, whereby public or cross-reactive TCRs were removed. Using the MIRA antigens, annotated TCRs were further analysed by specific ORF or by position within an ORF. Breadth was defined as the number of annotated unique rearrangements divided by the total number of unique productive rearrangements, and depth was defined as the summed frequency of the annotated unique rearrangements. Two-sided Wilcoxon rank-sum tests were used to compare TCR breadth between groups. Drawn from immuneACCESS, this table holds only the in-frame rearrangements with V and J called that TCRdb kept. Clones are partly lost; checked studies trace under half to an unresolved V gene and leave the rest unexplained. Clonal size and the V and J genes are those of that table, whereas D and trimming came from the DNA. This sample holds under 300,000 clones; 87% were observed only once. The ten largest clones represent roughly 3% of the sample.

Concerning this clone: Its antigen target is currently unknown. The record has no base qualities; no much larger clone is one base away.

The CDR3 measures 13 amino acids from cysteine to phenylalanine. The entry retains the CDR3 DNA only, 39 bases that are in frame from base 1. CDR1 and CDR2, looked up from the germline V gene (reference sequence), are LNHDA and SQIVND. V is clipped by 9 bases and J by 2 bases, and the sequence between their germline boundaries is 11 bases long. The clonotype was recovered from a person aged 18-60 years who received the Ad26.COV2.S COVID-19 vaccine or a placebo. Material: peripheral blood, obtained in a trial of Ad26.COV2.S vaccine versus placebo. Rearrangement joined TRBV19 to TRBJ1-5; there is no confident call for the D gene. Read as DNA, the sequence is TGTGCCAGCCAGCCGGTGGGCAATCAGCCCCAGCATTTT. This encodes CASQPVGNQPQHF.